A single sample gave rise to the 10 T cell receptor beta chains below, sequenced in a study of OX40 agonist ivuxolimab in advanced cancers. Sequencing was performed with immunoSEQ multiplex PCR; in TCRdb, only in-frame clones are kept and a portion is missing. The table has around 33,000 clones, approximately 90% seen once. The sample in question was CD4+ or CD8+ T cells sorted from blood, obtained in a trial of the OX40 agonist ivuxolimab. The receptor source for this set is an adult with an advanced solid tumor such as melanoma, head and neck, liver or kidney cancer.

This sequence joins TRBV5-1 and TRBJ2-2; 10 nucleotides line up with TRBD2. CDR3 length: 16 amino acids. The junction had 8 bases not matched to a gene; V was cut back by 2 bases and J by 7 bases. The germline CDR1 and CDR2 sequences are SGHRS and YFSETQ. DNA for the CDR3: TGCGCCAGCAGCTTACCCCTAGCGGGAGCGGTCGGGGAGCTGTTTTTT. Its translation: CASSLPLAGAVGELFF. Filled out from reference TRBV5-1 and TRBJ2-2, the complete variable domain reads KAGVTQTPRYLIKTRGQQVTLSCSPISGHRSVSWYQQTPGQGLQFLFEYFSETQRNKGNFPGRFSGRQFSNSRSEMNVSTLELGDSALYLCASSLPLAGAVGELFFGEGSRLTVL.

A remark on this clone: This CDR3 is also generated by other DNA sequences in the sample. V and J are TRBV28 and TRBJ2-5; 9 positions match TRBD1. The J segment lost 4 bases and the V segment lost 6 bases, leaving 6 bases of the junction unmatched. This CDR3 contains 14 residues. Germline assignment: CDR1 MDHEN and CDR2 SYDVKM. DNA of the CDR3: TGTGCCAGCAGCAAGGGACAGGGTAGAGAGACCCAGTACTTC. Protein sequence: CASSKGQGRETQYF.

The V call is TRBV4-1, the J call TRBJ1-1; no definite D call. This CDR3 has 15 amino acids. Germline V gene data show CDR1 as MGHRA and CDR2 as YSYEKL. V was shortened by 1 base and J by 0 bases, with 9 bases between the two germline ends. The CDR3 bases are TGCGCCAGCAGCCAAGCAAAAGAGCTGAACACTGAAGCTTTCTTT. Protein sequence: CASSQAKELNTEAFF.

The CDR3 spells CASSQETTRYGYTF. CDR3 sequence (DNA): TGTGCCAGCAGCCAAGAGACGACTCGCTATGGCTACACCTTC. This chain links TRBV4-2 with TRBJ1-2; D is undetermined. Germline V gives CDR1 LGHNA, CDR2 YNFKEQ. The CDR3 has 14 residues. The ends were cut back, 0 bases at V and 4 bases at J, with 9 bases in the middle.

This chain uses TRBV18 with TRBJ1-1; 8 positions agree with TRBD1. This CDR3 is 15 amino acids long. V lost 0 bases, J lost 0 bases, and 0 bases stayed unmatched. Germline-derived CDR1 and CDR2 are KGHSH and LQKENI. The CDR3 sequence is CASSPPTGVNTEAFF. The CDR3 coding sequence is TGTGCCAGCTCACCACCGACAGGGGTGAACACTGAAGCTTTCTTT.

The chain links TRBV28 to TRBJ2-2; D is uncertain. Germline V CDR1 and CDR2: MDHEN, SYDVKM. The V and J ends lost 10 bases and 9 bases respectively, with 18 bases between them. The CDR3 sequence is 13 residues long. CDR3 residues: CATVLGRSRELFF. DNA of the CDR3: TGTGCCACGGTGTTGGGCCGCTCGAGGGAGCTGTTTTTT.

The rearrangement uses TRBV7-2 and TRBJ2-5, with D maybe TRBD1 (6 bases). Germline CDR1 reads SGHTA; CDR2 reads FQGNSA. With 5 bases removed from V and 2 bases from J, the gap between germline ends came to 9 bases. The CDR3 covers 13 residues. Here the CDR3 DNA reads TGTGCCAGCAGCCAAGGACAGCAAGAGACCCAGTACTTC. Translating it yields CASSQGQQETQYF.

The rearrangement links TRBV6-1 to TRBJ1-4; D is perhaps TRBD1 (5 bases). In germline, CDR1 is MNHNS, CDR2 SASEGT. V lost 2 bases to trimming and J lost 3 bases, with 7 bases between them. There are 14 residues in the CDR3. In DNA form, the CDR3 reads TGTGCCAGCAGTGAACGCAGGGCTAATGAAAAACTGTTTTTT. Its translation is CASSERRANEKLFF.

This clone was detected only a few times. This chain's CDR3 is CASSLGTGGSAFF. The CDR3 DNA reads as TGCGCCAGCAGCTTGGGTACAGGTGGTTCGGCTTTCTTT. This chain connects TRBV5-1 to TRBJ1-1; weak D call: TRBD1 (5 bases). Germline V lookup: CDR1 SGHRS, CDR2 YFSETQ. There are 13 residues in the CDR3. V shed 0 bases and J shed 11 bases, with 14 bases lying between them. Supplemented by reference TRBV5-1 and TRBJ1-1, the full variable domain reads KAGVTQTPRYLIKTRGQQVTLSCSPISGHRSVSWYQQTPGQGLQFLFEYFSETQRNKGNFPGRFSGRQFSNSRSEMNVSTLELGDSALYLCASSLGTGGSAFFGQGTRLTVV.

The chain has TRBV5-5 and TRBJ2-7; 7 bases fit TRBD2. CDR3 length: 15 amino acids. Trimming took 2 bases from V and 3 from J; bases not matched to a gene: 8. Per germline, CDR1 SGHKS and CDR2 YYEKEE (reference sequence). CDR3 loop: CASSFEASGYYEQYF. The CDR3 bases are TGTGCCAGCAGCTTTGAGGCTAGCGGATACTACGAGCAGTACTTC.